This T cell receptor beta chain was profiled in a study of tumor T cells in aggressive B-cell lymphoma. Germline-derived CDR1 and CDR2 are ENHRY and SYGVKD. The CDR3 covers 13 residues. Trimming removed 5 bases from V and 5 bases from J, with 10 bases in between. Data came from immunoSEQ multiplex PCR; TCRdb stores just in-frame clones and leaves some out. Of about 2,600 clones in the sample, roughly nine tenths were seen once. This TCR was sampled from an adult with diffuse large B cell lymphoma. V gene TRBV10-3 combines with J gene TRBJ1-5, with D hard to call. Sequencing used tumor tissue. CDR3 in DNA: TGTGCCATCAGTAACGAAGAGGATCAGCCCCAGCATTTT. It yields the protein CAISNEEDQPQHF.